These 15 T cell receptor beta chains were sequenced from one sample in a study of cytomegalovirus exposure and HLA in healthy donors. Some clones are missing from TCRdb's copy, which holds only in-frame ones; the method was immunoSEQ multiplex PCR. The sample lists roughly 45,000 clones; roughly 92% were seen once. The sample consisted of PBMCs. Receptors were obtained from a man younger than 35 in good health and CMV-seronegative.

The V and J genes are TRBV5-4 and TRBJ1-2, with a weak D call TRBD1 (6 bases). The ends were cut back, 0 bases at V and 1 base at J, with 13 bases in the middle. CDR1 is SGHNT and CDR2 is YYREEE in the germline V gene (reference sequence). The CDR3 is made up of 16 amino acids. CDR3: CASSLEGTRVNYGYTF. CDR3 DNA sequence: TGTGCCAGCAGCTTGGAAGGGACAAGGGTTAACTATGGCTACACCTTC.

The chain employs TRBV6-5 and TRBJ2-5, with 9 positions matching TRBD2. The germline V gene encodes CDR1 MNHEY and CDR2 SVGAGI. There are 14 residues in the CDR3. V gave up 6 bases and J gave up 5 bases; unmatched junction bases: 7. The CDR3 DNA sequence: TGTGCCAGCAGCGCGACTAGCGGAGGGGAGACCCAGTACTTC. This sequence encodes CASSATSGGETQYF.

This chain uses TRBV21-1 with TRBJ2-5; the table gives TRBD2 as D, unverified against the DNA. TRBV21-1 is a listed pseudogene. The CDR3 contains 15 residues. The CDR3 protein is CASPHTGGSQETQYF. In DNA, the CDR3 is TGTGCCAGCCCGCATACGGGTGGGAGCCAAGAGACCCAGTACTTC.

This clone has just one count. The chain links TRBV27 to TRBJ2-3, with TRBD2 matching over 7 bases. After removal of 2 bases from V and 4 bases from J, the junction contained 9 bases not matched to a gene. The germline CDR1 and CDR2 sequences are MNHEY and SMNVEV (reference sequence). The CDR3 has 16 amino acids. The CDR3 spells CASSLEGRVGADTQYF. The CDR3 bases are TGTGCCAGCAGTTTAGAAGGGAGGGTTGGGGCAGATACGCAGTATTTT.

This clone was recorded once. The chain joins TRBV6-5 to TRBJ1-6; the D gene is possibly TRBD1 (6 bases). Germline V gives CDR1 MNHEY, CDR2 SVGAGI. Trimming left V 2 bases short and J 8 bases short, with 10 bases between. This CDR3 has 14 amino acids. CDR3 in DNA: TGTGCCAGCAGTTACGGGGACAACTATTCACCCCTCCACTTT. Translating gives CASSYGDNYSPLHF.

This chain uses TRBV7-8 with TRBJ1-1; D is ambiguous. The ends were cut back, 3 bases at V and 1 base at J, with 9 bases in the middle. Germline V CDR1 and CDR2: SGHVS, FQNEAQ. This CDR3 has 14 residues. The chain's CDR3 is CASSLTNQNTEAFF. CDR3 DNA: TGTGCCAGCAGCTTGACAAATCAGAACACTGAAGCTTTCTTT.

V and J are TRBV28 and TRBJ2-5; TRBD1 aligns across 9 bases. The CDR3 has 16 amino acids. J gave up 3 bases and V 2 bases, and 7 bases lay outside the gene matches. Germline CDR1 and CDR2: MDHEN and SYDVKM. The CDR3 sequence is CASSLIYGTGKETQYF. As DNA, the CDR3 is TGTGCCAGCAGTTTAATTTACGGGACAGGGAAAGAGACCCAGTACTTC.

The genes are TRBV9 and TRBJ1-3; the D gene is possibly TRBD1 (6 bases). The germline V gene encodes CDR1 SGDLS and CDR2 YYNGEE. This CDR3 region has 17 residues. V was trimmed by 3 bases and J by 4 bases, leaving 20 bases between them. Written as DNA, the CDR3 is TGTGCCAGCAGCGCGTCGGACAGCCGAAGGTCGGGAAACACCATATATTTT. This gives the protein CASSASDSRRSGNTIYF.

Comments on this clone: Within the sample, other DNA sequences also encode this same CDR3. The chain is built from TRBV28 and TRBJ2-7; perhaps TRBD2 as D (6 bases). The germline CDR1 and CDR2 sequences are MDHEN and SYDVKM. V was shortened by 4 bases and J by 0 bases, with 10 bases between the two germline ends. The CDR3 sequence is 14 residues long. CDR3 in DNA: TGTGCCAGCAGTTCGACCGGGAGCTCCTACGAGCAGTACTTC. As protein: CASSSTGSSYEQYF. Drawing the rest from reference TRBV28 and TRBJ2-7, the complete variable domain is DVKVTQSSRYLVKRTGEKVFLECVQDMDHENMFWYRQDPGLGLRLIYFSYDVKMKEKGDIPEGYSVSREKKERFSLILESASTNQTSMYLCASSSTGSSYEQYFGPGTRLTVT.

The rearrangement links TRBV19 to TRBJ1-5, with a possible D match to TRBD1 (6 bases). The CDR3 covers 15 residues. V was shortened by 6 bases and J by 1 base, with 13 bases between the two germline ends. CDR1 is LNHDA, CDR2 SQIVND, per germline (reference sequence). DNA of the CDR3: TGTGCCAGTAGGACAACAGGGCAGAGCAATCAGCCCCAGCATTTT. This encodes CASRTTGQSNQPQHF.

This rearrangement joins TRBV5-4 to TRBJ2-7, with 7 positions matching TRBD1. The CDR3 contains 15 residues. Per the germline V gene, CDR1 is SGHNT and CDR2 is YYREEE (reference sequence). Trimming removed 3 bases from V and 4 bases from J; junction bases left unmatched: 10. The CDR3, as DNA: TGTGCCAGCAGCTCAAAGGGGGCGGGTGTATACGAGCAGTACTTC. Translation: CASSSKGAGVYEQYF.

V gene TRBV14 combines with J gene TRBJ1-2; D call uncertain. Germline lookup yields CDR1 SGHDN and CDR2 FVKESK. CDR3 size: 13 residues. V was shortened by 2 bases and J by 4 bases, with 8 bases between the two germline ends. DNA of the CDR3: TGTGCCAGCAGCCAAAACAGACCCTATGGCTACACCTTC. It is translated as CASSQNRPYGYTF.

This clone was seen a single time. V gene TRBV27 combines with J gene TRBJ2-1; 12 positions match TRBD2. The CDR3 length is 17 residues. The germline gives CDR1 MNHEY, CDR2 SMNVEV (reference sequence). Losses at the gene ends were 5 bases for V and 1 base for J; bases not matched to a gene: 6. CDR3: CASSTRTSGVSYNEQFF. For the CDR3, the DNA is TGTGCCAGCAGTACGAGGACTAGCGGGGTTTCCTACAATGAGCAGTTCTTC.

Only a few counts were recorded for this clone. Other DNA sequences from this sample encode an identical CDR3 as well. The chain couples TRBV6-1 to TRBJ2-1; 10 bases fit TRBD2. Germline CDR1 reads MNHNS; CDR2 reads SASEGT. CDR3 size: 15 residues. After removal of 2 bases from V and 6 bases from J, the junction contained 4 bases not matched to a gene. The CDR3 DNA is TGTGCCAGCAGTGAACGTACTAGCGGGATCAATGAGCAGTTCTTC. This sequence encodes CASSERTSGINEQFF.

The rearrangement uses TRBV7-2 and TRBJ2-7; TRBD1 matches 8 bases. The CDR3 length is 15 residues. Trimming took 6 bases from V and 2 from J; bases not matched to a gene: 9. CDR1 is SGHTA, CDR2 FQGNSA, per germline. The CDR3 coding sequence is TGTGCCAGCAGTCCGATGGACAGGGACCCCTACGAGCAGTACTTC. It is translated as CASSPMDRDPYEQYF.